The 17 T cell receptor beta chains reported below all come from one sample, sequenced in a study of tumor and adjacent non-tumor tissue in lung cancer. Three rounds of nested PCR, following a modified ARM-PCR protocol, produced the TCRbeta library. TCRdb processed the multiplex PCR reads anew with MiXCR; each CDR3 protein has one entry. The sample lists around 200,000 distinct CDR3 sequences; about 76% were seen once. No cell sorting was done before RNA was extracted from the tissue. Sequencing input: lung tumor tissue. The receptor set was obtained from a man aged 60 to 75 with non-small cell lung cancer.

This clonotype was picked up many times. The chain has TRBV6-6 and TRBJ1-3; no firm D call. Trimming shortened V by 7 bases and J by 13 bases, and 17 bases separated the two germline ends. This CDR3 has 12 amino acids. Germline assignment: CDR1 MNHNY and CDR2 SVGAGI (reference sequence). The CDR3 nucleotides are TGTGCCAGCACCCCCGGCCCGGGGAGGATATATTTT. Translation gives CASTPGPGRIYF.

To note about this clonotype: With a much larger clone just one base away, this may be a read error. The chain joins TRBV20-1 to TRBJ2-3, with TRBD1 matching 10 bases. The CDR3 is 16 amino acids. The germline gives CDR1 DFQATT, CDR2 SNEGSKA (reference sequence). CDR3 DNA sequence: TGCAGTGCTCCAACAGCCGGGACAGGGGTCACAGATATGCAGTATTTT. Amino acid sequence: CSAPTAGTGVTDMQYF.

In this sample, this clonotype turned up many times. The chain uses TRBV6-2 or TRBV6-3 and TRBJ2-2; 9 nucleotides match TRBD2. V was pared by 7 bases and J by 1 base, with 4 bases of the junction left unmatched. CDR3 length equals 15 residues. Germline CDR1 MNHEY, CDR2 SVGEGT. CDR3 DNA sequence: TGTGCCAGCACCCGGACTAGCGAGAACACCGGGGAGCTGTTTTTT. Its translation is CASTRTSENTGELFF.

This clonotype occurred once. The CDR3 does not close with the conserved phenylalanine or tryptophan, likely indicating a read error. This chain links TRBV11-3 with TRBJ2-3, with 11 bases identical to TRBD2. In germline, CDR1 is SGHNT, CDR2 YENEEA. This CDR3 spans 17 amino acids. CDR3 region: CASSPHRLAGLTYTQYY. In nucleotides, the CDR3 is TGTGCCAGCAGCCCCCACCGACTAGCGGGACTCACATATACGCAGTATTAT.

The chain recombines TRBV4-2 with TRBJ2-3; 11 nucleotides match TRBD2. CDR1 is LGHNA, CDR2 YNFKEQ, per germline. The CDR3 is made up of 15 amino acids. Trimming took 8 bases from V and 2 from J; bases not matched to a gene: 6. The chain's CDR3 is CASHSGLAATDTQYF. The CDR3 DNA sequence: TGTGCCAGCCACTCGGGACTAGCGGCCACAGATACGCAGTATTTT.

Worth noting for this clonotype: Germline is not matched at one junction end, which may reflect a read error. The chain recombines TRBV4-2 with TRBJ2-7, with 9 nucleotides matching TRBD2. The V gene's germline CDR1 is LGHNA and CDR2 YNFKEQ. The CDR3 contains 19 residues. CDR3 loop: CASSQDRHPTSGWTCEQYF. For the CDR3, the DNA is TGTGCCAGCAGCCAAGACCGGCACCCCACTAGCGGGTGGACCTGCGAGCAGTATTTC.

The genes are TRBV12-3 or TRBV12-4 and TRBJ2-5, with TRBD2 matching 9 bases. Trimming at V came to 10 bases and at J to 1 base, leaving 13 bases not matched to a gene. This CDR3 region has 16 residues. The CDR3 here is CAISRSSGGPQETQYF. CDR3 nucleotide sequence: TGTGCCATCAGCCGGAGTAGCGGGGGACCCCAAGAGACCCAGTACTTC.

A note on this clonotype: A read error is likely, as this CDR3 ends without the conserved phenylalanine or tryptophan. The DNA is omitted, as the CDR3 cannot be located on it reliably, and the CDR3 follows TCRdb's listing. The J gene is TRBJ2-7, the V gene TRBV28; TRBD1 is the table's D call, not checked against the DNA. From its first to its last residue, the CDR3 has 15 amino acids. Per germline, CDR1 MDHEN and CDR2 SYDVKM. The CDR3 protein is CASSLTSIGVYEQHY.

This clonotype has at least ten counts. The genes are TRBV5-6 and TRBJ2-1; 7 nucleotides match TRBD2. J lost 6 bases, V lost 0 bases, and 9 bases had no gene match. The CDR3 runs 16 residues. Germline-derived CDR1 and CDR2 are SGHDT and YYEEEE. The chain's CDR3 is CASSLVGAGIVNEQFF. The DNA for the CDR3 is TGTGCCAGCAGCTTGGTAGGAGCGGGAATAGTCAATGAGCAGTTCTTC.

To note about this clonotype: Compared with germline, one end of the junction differs, possibly owing to a read error. This rearrangement joins TRBV11-3 to TRBJ1-1; D gene ambiguous. The CDR3 covers 12 residues. Germline lookup yields CDR1 SGHNT and CDR2 YENEEA. The CDR3 sequence is CATSLVQSEAFF. The DNA of the CDR3 is TGTGCCACCAGCTTAGTCCAGAGTGAAGCTTTCTTT.

The rearrangement joins TRBV28 to TRBJ2-1; possible D gene TRBD2, 5 bases. The CDR3 extends over 11 amino acids. The ends were cut back, 2 bases at V and 13 bases at J, with 9 bases in the middle. Germline V CDR1 and CDR2: MDHEN, SYDVKM. CDR3 sequence (DNA): TGTGCCAGCAGTTTAACACGGGGTCAGTTCTTC. As protein: CASSLTRGQFF. Together with reference TRBV28 and TRBJ2-1, the CDR3 gives the full variable domain: DVKVTQSSRYLVKRTGEKVFLECVQDMDHENMFWYRQDPGLGLRLIYFSYDVKMKEKGDIPEGYSVSREKKERFSLILESASTNQTSMYLCASSLTRGQFFGPGTRLTVL.

Details on this clonotype: Just one base apart from a much larger clone, this may be a read error. The V call is TRBV6-6, the J call TRBJ1-5; D call uncertain. CDR1 and CDR2 from the germline V gene are MNHNY and SVGAGI (reference sequence). CDR3 length: 14 residues. Deletions cut 8 bases from V and 4 bases from J, with 15 bases between. The CDR3 bases are TGTGCCAGCGATAACATCCATGGAAATCAGCCCCAGCATTTT. It yields the protein CASDNIHGNQPQHF.

This clonotype was seen once. The chain couples TRBV4-3 to TRBJ2-6; D is ambiguous. Between the trimmed V and J ends, which lost 0 bases and 12 bases, there was a span of 21 bases. This CDR3 spans 17 amino acids. Germline assignment: CDR1 LGHNA and CDR2 YSLEER. The CDR3 DNA follows: TGCGCCAGCAGCCAAGACAGGTCCCCCTCTGGGGTCAGCGTCCTGACTTTC. Translating it yields CASSQDRSPSGVSVLTF.

As concerns this clonotype: The final CDR3 position lacks the conserved phenylalanine or tryptophan, pointing to a likely read error. Because the CDR3's place on the DNA is in doubt, the DNA is left out and the CDR3 is given as listed by TCRdb. V is TRBV28 and J is TRBJ1-5; TRBD1, the D gene given by the table, was not confirmed from the DNA. The germline CDR1 and CDR2 sequences are MDHEN and SYDVKM. The CDR3 totals 15 residues, both ends included. This CDR3 is CASSLGPGSNQPQHL.

J is TRBJ2-7 and V is TRBV6-2 or TRBV6-3; 7 bases are shared with TRBD1. CDR1 and CDR2 (germline): MNHEY, SVGEGT. This CDR3 contains 14 residues. Germline trimming cut 7 bases from V and 4 bases from J; bases unmatched to any gene: 10. The CDR3 sequence: CASNTQGRSYEQYF. The CDR3 nucleotides are TGTGCCAGCAACACACAGGGGCGCTCTTACGAGCAGTACTTC.

To note about this clonotype: This may be a read error: a much more frequent sequence differs by one nucleotide. The J gene is TRBJ2-7, the V gene TRBV11-1; 9 bases are shared with TRBD1. Germline CDR1 and CDR2: SGHAT and FQDESV (reference sequence). This CDR3 region has 14 residues. As DNA, the CDR3 is TGTGCCAGCACATCGGACAGGGGAGGCTACGAGAAGTACTTC. Protein: CASTSDRGGYEKYF.

The V and J genes are TRBV12-3 or TRBV12-4 and TRBJ2-1, with 12 nucleotides matching TRBD2. The CDR3 totals 18 residues. V gave up 5 bases and J gave up 4 bases; unmatched junction bases: 12. CDR3 in DNA: TGTGCCAGCAGTCTCTCCCGGACCGGACTAGCGGGGTACAATGAGCAGTTCTTC. It encodes CASSLSRTGLAGYNEQFF.